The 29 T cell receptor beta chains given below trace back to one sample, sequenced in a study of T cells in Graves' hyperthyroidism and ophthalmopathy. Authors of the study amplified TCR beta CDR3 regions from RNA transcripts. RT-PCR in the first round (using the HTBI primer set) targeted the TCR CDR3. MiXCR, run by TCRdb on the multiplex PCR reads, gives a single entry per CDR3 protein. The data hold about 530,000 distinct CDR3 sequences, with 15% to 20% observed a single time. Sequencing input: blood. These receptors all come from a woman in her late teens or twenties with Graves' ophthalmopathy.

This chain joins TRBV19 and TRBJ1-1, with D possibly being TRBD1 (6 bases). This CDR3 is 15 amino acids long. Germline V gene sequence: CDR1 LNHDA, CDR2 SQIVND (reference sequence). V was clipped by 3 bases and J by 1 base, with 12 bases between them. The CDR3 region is CASSIDDRRNTEAFF. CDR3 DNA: TGTGCCAGTAGTATTGACGACAGGAGGAACACTGAAGCTTTCTTT.

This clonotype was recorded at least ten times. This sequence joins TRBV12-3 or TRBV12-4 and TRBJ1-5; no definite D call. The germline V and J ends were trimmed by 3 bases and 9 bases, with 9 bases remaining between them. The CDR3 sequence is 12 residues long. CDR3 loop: CASSLEGVPQHF. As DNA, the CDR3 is TGTGCCAGCAGTTTGGAGGGAGTGCCCCAGCATTTT.

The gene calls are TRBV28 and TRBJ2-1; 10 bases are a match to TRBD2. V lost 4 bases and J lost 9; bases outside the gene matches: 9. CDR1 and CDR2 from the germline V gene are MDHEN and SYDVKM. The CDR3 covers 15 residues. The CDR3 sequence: CASSYPSGSTGEQFF. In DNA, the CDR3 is TGTGCCAGCAGTTATCCTAGCGGGAGTACGGGTGAGCAGTTCTTC.

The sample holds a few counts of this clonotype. Written as DNA, the CDR3 is TGTGCCAGCAGCTTAGAATTCTACGCTGCTGGAAACACCATATATTTT. Residues: CASSLEFYAAGNTIYF. The chain combines TRBV7-2 with TRBJ1-3; D unresolved. The CDR3 sequence is 16 residues long. CDR1 SGHTA and CDR2 FQGNSA come from the germline V gene. The V end lost 1 base, the J end lost 2 bases, and 12 bases lay between the germline ends.

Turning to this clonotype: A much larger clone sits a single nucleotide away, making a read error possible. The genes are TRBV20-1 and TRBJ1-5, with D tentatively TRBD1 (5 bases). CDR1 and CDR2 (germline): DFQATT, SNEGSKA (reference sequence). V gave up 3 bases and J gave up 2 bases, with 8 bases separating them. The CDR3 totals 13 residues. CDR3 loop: CSASQGGNQPQHF. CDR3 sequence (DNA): TGCAGTGCTAGTCAGGGAGGCAATCAGCCCCAGCATTTT.

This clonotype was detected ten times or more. The CDR3 spells CASSFWTEGAQPQHF. Here the CDR3 DNA reads TGTGCCAGCAGTTTTTGGACAGAGGGTGCTCAGCCCCAGCATTTT. The chain combines TRBV28 with TRBJ1-5, with TRBD1 as a possible D gene (6 bases). Per the germline V gene, CDR1 is MDHEN and CDR2 is SYDVKM. The CDR3 totals 15 residues. V lost 3 bases and J lost 6, with 15 bases in between.

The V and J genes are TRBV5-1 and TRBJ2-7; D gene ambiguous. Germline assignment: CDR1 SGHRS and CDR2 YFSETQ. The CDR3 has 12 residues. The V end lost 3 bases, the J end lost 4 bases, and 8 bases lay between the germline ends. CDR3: CASSSKGYEQYF. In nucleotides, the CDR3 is TGCGCCAGCAGCTCGAAGGGATACGAGCAGTACTTC.

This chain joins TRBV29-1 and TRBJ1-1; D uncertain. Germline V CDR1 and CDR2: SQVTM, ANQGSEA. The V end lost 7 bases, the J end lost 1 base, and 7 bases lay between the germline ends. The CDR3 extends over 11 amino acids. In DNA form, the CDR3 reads TGCAGCGCTTCGGGGAACACTGAAGCTTTCTTT. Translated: CSASGNTEAFF.

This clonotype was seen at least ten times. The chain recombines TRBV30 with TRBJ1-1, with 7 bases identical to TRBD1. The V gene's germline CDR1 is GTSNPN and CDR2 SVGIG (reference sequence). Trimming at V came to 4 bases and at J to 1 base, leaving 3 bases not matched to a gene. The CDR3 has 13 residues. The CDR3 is CAWKYRGNTEAFF. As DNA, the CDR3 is TGTGCCTGGAAGTACAGGGGGAACACTGAAGCTTTCTTT.

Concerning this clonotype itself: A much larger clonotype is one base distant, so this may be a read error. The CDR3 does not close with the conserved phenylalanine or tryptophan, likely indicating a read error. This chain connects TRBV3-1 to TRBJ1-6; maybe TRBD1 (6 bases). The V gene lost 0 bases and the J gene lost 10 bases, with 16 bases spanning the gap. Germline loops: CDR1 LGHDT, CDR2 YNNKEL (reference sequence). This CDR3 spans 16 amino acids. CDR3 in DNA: TGTGCCAGCAGCCAAGATTGGGGCAGGGGCGTCTCACCCCTCCACTTG. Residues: CASSQDWGRGVSPLHL.

The CDR3 spells CASTRDREGYGYTF. The CDR3 nucleotides are TGTGCCAGCACCAGGGACAGGGAGGGCTATGGCTACACCTTC. The rearrangement uses TRBV9 and TRBJ1-2; 9 bases fit TRBD1. The CDR3 runs to 14 residues. CDR1 is SGDLS, CDR2 YYNGEE, per germline. The J segment lost 4 bases and the V segment lost 6 bases, leaving 7 bases of the junction unmatched.

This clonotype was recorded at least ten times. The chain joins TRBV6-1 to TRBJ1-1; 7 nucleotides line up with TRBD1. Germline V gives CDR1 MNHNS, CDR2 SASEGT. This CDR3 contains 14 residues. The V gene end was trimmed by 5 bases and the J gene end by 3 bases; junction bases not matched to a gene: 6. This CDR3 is CASSPAGGDTEAFF. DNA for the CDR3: TGTGCCAGCAGTCCCGCAGGGGGGGACACTGAAGCTTTCTTT.

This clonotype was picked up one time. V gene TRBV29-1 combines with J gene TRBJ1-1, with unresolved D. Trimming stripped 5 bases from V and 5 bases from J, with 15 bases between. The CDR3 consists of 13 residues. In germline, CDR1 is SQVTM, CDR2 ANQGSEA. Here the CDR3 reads CSVSVQWGTEAFF. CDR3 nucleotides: TGCAGCGTTTCAGTACAGTGGGGAACTGAAGCTTTCTTT.

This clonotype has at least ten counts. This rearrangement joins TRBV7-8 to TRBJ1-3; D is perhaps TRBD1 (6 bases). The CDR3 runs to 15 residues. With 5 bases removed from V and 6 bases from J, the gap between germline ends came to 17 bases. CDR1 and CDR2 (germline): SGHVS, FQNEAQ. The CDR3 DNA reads TGTGCCAGCAGCCAGCAACGTGGGGGCTCAAACACCATATATTTT. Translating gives CASSQQRGGSNTIYF.

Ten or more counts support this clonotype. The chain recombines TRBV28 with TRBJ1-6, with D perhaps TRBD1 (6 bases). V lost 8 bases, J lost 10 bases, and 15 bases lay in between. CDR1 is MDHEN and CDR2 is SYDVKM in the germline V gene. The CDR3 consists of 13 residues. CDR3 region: CASRRQEKSPLHF. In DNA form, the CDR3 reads TGTGCCAGCCGGAGACAGGAGAAATCACCCCTCCACTTT.

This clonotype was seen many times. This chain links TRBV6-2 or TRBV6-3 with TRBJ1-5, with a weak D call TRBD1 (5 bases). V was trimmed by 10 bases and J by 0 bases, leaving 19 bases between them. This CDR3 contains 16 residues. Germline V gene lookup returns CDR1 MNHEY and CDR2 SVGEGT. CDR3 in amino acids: CATYSRTTYSNQPQHF. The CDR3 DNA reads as TGTGCCACCTATTCTCGGACAACGTATAGCAATCAGCCCCAGCATTTT.

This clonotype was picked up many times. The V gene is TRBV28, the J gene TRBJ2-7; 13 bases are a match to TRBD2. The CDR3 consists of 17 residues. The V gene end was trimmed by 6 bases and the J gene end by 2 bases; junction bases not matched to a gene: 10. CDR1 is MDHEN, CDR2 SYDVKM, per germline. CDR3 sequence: CASRGTTSGRVTYEQYF. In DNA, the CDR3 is TGTGCCAGCAGAGGGACAACTAGCGGGAGGGTCACCTACGAGCAGTACTTC.

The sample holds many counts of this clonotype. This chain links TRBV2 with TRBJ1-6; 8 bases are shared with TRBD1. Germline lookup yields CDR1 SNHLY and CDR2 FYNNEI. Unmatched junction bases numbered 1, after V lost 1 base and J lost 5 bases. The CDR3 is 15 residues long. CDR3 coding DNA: TGTGCCAGCAGTGAAGGACAGGGGCATAATTCACCCCTCCACTTT. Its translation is CASSEGQGHNSPLHF.

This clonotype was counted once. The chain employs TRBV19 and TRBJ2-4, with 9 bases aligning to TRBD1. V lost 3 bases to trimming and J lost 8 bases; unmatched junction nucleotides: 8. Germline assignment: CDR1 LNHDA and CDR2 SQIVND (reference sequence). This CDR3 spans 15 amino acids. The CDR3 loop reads CASSIRTGAGDIQYF. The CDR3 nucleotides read TGTGCCAGTAGTATTCGGACAGGGGCAGGGGACATTCAGTACTTC.

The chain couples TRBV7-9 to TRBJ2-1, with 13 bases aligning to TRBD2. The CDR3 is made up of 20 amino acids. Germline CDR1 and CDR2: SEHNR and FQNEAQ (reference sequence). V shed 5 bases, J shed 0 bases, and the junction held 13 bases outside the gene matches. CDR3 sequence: CASSATSGRVIFSSYNEQFF. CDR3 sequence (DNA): TGTGCCAGCAGCGCCACTAGCGGGAGGGTGATCTTCAGCTCCTACAATGAGCAGTTCTTC.

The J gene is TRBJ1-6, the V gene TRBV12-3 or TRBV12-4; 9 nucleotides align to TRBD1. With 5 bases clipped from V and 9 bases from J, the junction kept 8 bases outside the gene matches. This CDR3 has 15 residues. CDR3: CASSPGTGIGSPLHF. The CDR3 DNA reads TGTGCCAGCAGTCCCGGGACAGGGATTGGTTCACCCCTCCACTTT.

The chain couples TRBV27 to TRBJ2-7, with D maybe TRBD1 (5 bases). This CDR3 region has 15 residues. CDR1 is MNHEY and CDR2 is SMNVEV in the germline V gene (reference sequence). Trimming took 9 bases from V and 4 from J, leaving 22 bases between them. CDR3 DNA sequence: TGTGCCAGTCCCTTTTTCATAACGACAGAATACGAGCAGTACTTC. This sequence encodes CASPFFITTEYEQYF.

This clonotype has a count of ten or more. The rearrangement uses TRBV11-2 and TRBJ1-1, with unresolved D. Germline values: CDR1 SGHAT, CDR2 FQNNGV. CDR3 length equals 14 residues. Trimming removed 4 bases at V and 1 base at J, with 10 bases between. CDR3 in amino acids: CASSSRTQNTEAFF. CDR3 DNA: TGTGCCAGCAGCTCCCGGACGCAGAACACTGAAGCTTTCTTT. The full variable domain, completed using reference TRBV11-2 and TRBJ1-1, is EAGVAQSPRYKIIEKRQSVAFWCNPISGHATLYWYQQILGQGPKLLIQFQNNGVVDDSQLPKDRFSAERLKGVDSTLKIQPAKLEDSAVYLCASSSRTQNTEAFFGQGTRLTVV.

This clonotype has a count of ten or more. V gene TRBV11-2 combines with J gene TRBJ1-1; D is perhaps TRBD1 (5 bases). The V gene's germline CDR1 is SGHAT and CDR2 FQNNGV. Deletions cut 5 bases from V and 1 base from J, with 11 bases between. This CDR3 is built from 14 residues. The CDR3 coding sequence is TGTGCCAGCAGCACAGGACGGAAGAACACTGAAGCTTTCTTT. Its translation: CASSTGRKNTEAFF.

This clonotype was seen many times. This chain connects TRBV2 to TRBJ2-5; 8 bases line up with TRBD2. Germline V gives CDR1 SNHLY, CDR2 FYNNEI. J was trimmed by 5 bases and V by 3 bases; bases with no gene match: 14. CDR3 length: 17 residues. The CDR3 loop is CASSEPFTAGGGETQYF. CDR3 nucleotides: TGTGCCAGCAGTGAGCCGTTTACGGCGGGGGGTGGGGAGACCCAGTACTTC.

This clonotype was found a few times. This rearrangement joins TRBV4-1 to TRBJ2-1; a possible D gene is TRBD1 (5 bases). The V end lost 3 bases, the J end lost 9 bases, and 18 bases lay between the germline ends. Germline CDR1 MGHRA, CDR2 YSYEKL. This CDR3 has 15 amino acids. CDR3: CASSQALTGIGEQFF. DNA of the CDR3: TGCGCCAGCAGCCAGGCCCTCACAGGTATCGGTGAGCAGTTCTTC.

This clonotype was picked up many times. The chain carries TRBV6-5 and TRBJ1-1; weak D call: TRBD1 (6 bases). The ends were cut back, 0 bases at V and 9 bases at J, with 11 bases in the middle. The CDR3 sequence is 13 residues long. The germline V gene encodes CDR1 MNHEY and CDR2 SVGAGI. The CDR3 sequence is CASSYSSGAQAFF. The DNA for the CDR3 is TGTGCCAGCAGTTACTCATCGGGGGCCCAAGCTTTCTTT.

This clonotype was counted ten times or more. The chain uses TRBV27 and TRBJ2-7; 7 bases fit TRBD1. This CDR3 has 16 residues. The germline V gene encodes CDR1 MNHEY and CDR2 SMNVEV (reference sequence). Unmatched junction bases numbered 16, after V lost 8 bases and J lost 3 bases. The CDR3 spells CASLKDPGGPIYEQYF. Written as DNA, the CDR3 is TGTGCCAGCCTCAAGGACCCAGGGGGACCCATCTACGAGCAGTACTTC.

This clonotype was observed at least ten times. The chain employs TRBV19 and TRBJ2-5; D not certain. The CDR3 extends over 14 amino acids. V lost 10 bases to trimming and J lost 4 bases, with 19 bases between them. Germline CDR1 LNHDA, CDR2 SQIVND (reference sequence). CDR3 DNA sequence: TGTGCCACCCGAAAGGTTGGGTCGCCAGAGACCCAGTACTTC. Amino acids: CATRKVGSPETQYF.